These 12 T cell receptor beta chains originate from one sample sequenced in a study of blood T cells in healthy people across ages. Alongside a J-beta primer mix, a sample-barcoded 5' primer served in a second PCR lasting 7 to 11 cycles. TCRdb recomputed calls from the 5' RACE reads with MiXCR, one row per CDR3 protein. Among more than 700,000 distinct CDR3 sequences listed, roughly 50% were seen once. Sequencing used blood. The receptors shown here come from an elderly man in good health.

On this clonotype: The junction and the germline gene differ at one end; a read error may be behind it. The chain couples TRBV20-1 to TRBJ2-5; D may be TRBD2 (6 bases). Germline values: CDR1 DFQATT, CDR2 SNEGSKA (reference sequence). The CDR3 extends over 11 amino acids. DNA for the CDR3: TGCAGTGTTAGACGGGGGGAGACCCAGTACTTC. Translation gives CSVRRGETQYF.

The rearrangement links TRBV6-2 or TRBV6-3 to TRBJ2-1; no clear D gene. CDR3 size: 13 residues. Deletions cut 5 bases from V and 2 bases from J, with 7 bases between. In germline, CDR1 is MNHEY, CDR2 SVGEGT. This chain's CDR3 is CASSGDTYNEQFF. The DNA of the CDR3 is TGTGCCAGCAGTGGGGATACCTACAATGAGCAGTTCTTC.

This rearrangement joins TRBV6-5 to TRBJ2-1; perhaps TRBD2 as D (6 bases). The assigned J gene may be wrong: the sequence end matches TRBJ2-7 better. Germline assignment: CDR1 MNHEY and CDR2 SVGAGI. The CDR3 is 15 residues long. Here the CDR3 reads CASSYSSAGTYEQYF. CDR3 sequence (DNA): TGTGCCAGCAGTTACTCATCGGCGGGGACCTACGAGCAGTACTTC.

The CDR3 loop reads CASSLGSGRDPPYEQYF. The CDR3 DNA is TGTGCCAGCAGCTTAGGGAGCGGACGGGACCCTCCCTACGAGCAGTACTTC. The J gene is TRBJ2-7, the V gene TRBV7-2; the D gene could be TRBD1 or TRBD2 (5 bases each). The V end lost 1 base, the J end lost 2 bases, and 18 bases lay between the germline ends. In germline, CDR1 is SGHTA, CDR2 FQGNSA. CDR3 length equals 17 residues.

This chain uses TRBV4-1 with TRBJ1-1; the match to TRBD1 covers 8 bases. V shed 5 bases and J 11 bases; nucleotides not matched to a gene: 7. The CDR3 covers 12 residues. From germline, CDR1 is MGHRA and CDR2 YSYEKL. The CDR3 nucleotides read TGCGCCAGCAGCTCTTGGACAGGGTCGGCTTTCTTT. The encoded protein is CASSSWTGSAFF.

The V call is TRBV29-1, the J call TRBJ1-1; D remains ambiguous. Trimming shortened V by 7 bases and J by 5 bases, and 5 bases separated the two germline ends. The CDR3 covers 9 residues. CDR1 is SQVTM and CDR2 is ANQGSEA in the germline V gene. The CDR3 DNA follows: TGCAGCGCGGGAACTGAAGCTTTCTTT. Amino acids: CSAGTEAFF. Based on the CDR3 plus reference TRBV29-1 and TRBJ1-1, the full variable domain is SAVISQKPSRDICQRGTSLTIQCQVDSQVTMMFWYRQQPGQSLTLIATANQGSEATYESGFVIDKFPISRPNLTFSTLTVSNMSPEDSSIYLCSAGTEAFFGQGTRLTVV.

The CDR3 spells CATRPPFSGANVLTF. In DNA, the CDR3 is TGTGCCACCCGACCCCCATTCTCTGGGGCCAACGTCCTGACTTTC. The rearrangement links TRBV28 to TRBJ2-6; D not resolved. The CDR3 totals 15 residues. With 10 bases removed from V and 0 bases from J, the gap between germline ends came to 13 bases. Germline assignment: CDR1 MDHEN and CDR2 SYDVKM.

This clonotype was counted once. The genes are TRBV6-2 or TRBV6-3 and TRBJ2-1; 9 bases fit TRBD2. V shed 5 bases and J 0 bases; nucleotides not matched to a gene: 11. The germline V gene encodes CDR1 MNHEY and CDR2 SVGEGT. The CDR3 sequence is 18 residues long. CDR3 sequence: CASSKFGAGGSSYNEQFF. The DNA of the CDR3 is TGTGCCAGCAGTAAGTTTGGCGCGGGGGGGAGCTCCTACAATGAGCAGTTCTTC.

This clonotype has just a few counts. CDR3 sequence reads: CASSPAAGYEQYF. CDR3 bases: TGTGCCAGCAGCCCGGCGGCAGGCTACGAGCAGTACTTC. The rearrangement uses TRBV7-2 and TRBJ2-7; unclear D gene. Per germline, CDR1 SGHTA and CDR2 FQGNSA. Trimming shortened V by 5 bases and J by 3 bases, and 11 bases separated the two germline ends. The CDR3 has 13 amino acids. Supplemented by reference TRBV7-2 and TRBJ2-7, the full variable domain reads GAGVSQSPSNKVTEKGKDVELRCDPISGHTALYWYRQSLGQGLEFLIYFQGNSAPDKSGLPSDRFSAERTGGSVSTLTIQRTQQEDSAVYLCASSPAAGYEQYFGPGTRLTVT.

The J gene is TRBJ2-1, the V gene TRBV7-9; TRBD2 is a possible D gene (5 bases). From germline, CDR1 is SEHNR and CDR2 FQNEAQ (reference sequence). This CDR3 has 12 amino acids. The V gene lost 0 bases and the J gene lost 15 bases, with 12 bases spanning the gap. For the CDR3, the DNA is TGTGCCAGCAGCTTAGCCCCCCTAGCTTGGTTCTTC. As protein: CASSLAPLAWFF.

V is TRBV20-1 and J is TRBJ2-5; D may match TRBD1 or TRBD2 (7 bases each). The V gene's germline CDR1 is DFQATT and CDR2 SNEGSKA (reference sequence). V lost 6 bases, J lost 5 bases, and 22 bases lay in between. The length of the CDR3 is 15 residues. CDR3 nucleotides: TGCAGTGCCGGAGAGGGGGCTAGCGGCCCTGAGACCCAGTACTTC. It yields the protein CSAGEGASGPETQYF.

The gene calls are TRBV7-2 and TRBJ2-2; weak D call: TRBD1 (6 bases). Trimming cost V 5 bases and J 6 bases, with 10 bases left between them. Germline-derived CDR1 and CDR2 are SGHTA and FQGNSA. This CDR3 is 13 amino acids long. The CDR3 DNA reads as TGTGCCAGCAGCCAATACAGGGCCGGGGAGCTGTTTTTT. Translating gives CASSQYRAGELFF.